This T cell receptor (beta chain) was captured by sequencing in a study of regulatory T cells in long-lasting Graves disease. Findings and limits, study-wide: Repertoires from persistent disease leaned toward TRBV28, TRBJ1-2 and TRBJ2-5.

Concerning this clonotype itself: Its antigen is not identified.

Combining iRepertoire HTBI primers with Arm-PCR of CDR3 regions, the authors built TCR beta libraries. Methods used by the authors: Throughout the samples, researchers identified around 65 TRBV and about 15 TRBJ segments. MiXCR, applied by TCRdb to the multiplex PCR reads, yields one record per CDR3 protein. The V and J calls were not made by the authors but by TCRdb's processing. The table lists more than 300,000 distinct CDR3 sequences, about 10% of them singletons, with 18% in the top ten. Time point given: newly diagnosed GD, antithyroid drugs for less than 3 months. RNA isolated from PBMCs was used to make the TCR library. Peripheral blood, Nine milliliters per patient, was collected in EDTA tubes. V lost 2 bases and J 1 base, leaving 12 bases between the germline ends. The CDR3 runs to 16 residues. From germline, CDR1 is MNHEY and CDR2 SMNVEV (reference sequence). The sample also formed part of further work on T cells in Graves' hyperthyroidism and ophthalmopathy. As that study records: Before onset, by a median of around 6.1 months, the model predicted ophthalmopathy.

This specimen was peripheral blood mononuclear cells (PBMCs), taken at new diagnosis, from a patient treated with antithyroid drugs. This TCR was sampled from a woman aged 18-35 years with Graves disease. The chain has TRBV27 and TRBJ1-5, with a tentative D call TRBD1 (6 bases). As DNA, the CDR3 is TGTGCCAGCAGTTTAAAACCGGGACACAGCAATCAGCCCCAGCATTTT. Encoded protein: CASSLKPGHSNQPQHF.